The clone carrying this T cell receptor (beta chain) was counted between two and nine times. Its antigen is unidentified. TCRalpha and TCRbeta libraries used 5'RACE with constant-segment primers and UMIs. TCRdb reprocessed the 5' RACE reads with MiXCR, giving one entry per CDR3 protein. The sample has around 190,000 distinct CDR3 sequences, approximately 17% seen once. This record comes from a study of T-cell memory formation after mild COVID-19. Germline CDR1 is SEHNR and CDR2 is FQNEAQ (reference sequence). This CDR3 region has 14 residues. Broader study findings: Second-wave clones that peaked on day 37 lacked confirmed SARS-CoV-2 specificity. There was a balanced CD4/CD8 profile in clones contracting day 15 to 85, and later expanders leaned CD4+.

The TCR was taken from a man aged 18 to 29 who had mild COVID-19 (a few samples of this study predate the infection). Cell type and time point are not known. Sequenced: PBMCs or a T cell subset sorted from them (not recorded which). This chain links TRBV7-9 with TRBJ2-1, with D possibly being TRBD2 (5 bases). The CDR3 region has the DNA TGTGCATCCCTAGGAGGTACGGTGGACAATGAGCAGTTCTTC. Translated, it gives CASLGGTVDNEQFF.